This T cell receptor (beta chain) was identified in a study of response to subunit inactivated influenza vaccine. Broader study findings: The study's authors posited that every seasonal influenza vaccination enlists few new T cells.

This clonotype was picked up many times. Its antigen remains unidentified. MiXCR was run by TCRdb on the RT-PCR reads, yielding one entry per CDR3 protein. The profile shows about 520,000 distinct CDR3 sequences, about 7.2% of them singletons. This receptor was taken from a man aged 50-75 years who received an inactivated influenza vaccine. The material sequenced was PBMCs from blood, taken roughly 24 months after vaccination.

This chain's CDR3 is CASSRSRAAYEQYF. CDR3 nucleotides: TGTGCCAGCAGTCGAAGTAGGGCGGCCTACGAGCAGTACTTC. The chain links TRBV7-2 to TRBJ2-7; D gene uncertain. Trimming took off 6 bases at V and 2 bases at J, with 14 bases between the two ends. The CDR3 is made up of 14 amino acids. The germline CDR1 and CDR2 sequences are SGHTA and FQGNSA.